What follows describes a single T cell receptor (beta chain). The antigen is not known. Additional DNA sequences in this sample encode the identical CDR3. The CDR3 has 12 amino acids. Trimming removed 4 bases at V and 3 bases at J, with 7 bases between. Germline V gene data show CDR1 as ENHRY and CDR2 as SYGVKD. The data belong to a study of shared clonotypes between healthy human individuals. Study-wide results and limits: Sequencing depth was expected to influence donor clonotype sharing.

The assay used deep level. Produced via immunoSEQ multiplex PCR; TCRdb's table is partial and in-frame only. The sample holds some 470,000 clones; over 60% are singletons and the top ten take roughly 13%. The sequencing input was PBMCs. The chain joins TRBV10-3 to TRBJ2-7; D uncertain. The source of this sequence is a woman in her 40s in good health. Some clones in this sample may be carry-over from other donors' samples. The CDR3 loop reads CAISAGDYEQYF. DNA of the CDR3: TGTGCCATCAGTGCGGGTGACTACGAGCAGTACTTC.